This record covers a single T cell receptor (beta chain). The target antigen is unknown. Method: immunoSEQ multiplex PCR; TCRdb's copy keeps in-frame clones and lacks some. This table holds about 34,000 clones, around 88% found once. Noted time point: newly diagnosed, previously untreated cHL patient sample. CD4+ T cells were purified from thawed PBMCs by negative selection. Newly diagnosed, untreated classical Hodgkin lymphoma PBMCs served as comparison. The CDR3 is 15 amino acids. V was shortened by 5 bases and J by 2 bases, with 12 bases between the two germline ends. From germline, CDR1 is SEHNR and CDR2 FQNEAQ (reference sequence). The data derive from a study of PD-1 blockade in classical Hodgkin lymphoma. Study findings and constraints: Newly diagnosed patients reportedly had lower baseline TCR diversity than healthy donors. Undefined causes, possibly disease activity or prior therapy, underlie the repertoire differences.

The origin of this receptor is a human donor with classical Hodgkin lymphoma. Sequenced: CD4+ T cells from blood. The chain carries TRBV7-9 and TRBJ1-4; D perhaps matches TRBD1 (6 bases). DNA of the CDR3: TGTGCCAGCAGCGCCTGGGGGGCGACTAATGAAAAACTGTTTTTT. Its translation is CASSAWGATNEKLFF.